Below are 20 T cell receptor beta chains sequenced from a single sample in a study of molecular identifiers for immune sequencing clone quantification (dated by TCRdb to between 2017 and 2018). Library preparation was by PCR. The sequencer listed for this sample is Illumina HiSeq 4000. TCRdb ran its own pipeline on the public reads, namely fastp trimming at Q25 and MiXCR clone calling, and kept in-frame beta chains. Each CDR3 protein gets just one entry, which takes the most common genes and DNA from the rows behind it. The sample profile shows about 640,000 distinct CDR3 sequences; about 20% of them were found once. Jointly, the top ten make up approximately 0.9% of the sample. The sample was naive CD8+ T cells from blood, with Jurkat cell RNA spiked in. The sample's cell subset or site, from its label and the paper: FACS-sorted CD8+CD4-CCR7+CD45RA+ naive T cells. All receptors derive from a human donor in good health. Some libraries in this study had Jurkat cell RNA spiked in.

In its sample, this clonotype was seen a few times. The V gene is TRBV13, the J gene TRBJ1-1, with unresolved D. The V end lost 5 bases, the J end lost 0 bases, and 10 bases lay between the germline ends. This CDR3 region has 14 residues. Germline CDR1 reads PRHDT; CDR2 reads FYEKMQ (reference sequence). The CDR3 coding sequence is TGTGCCAGCAGCGAGCGGACGGTGAACACTGAAGCTTTCTTT. Its protein product is CASSERTVNTEAFF.

Comments on this clonotype: A much larger clone is a single base away; this may be a read error. The gene calls are TRBV9 and TRBJ1-5; D call uncertain. V was clipped by 7 bases and J by 3 bases, with 23 bases between them. In germline, CDR1 is SGDLS, CDR2 YYNGEE. This CDR3 region has 17 residues. This CDR3 is CASGLRIPRRINQPQHF. CDR3 DNA sequence: TGTGCCAGCGGCCTACGAATCCCGAGGCGGATCAATCAGCCCCAGCATTTT.

This clonotype was detected many times. The chain employs TRBV5-4 and TRBJ2-3; D not certain. V lost 0 bases and J 4 bases, leaving 9 bases between the germline ends. This CDR3 has 14 amino acids. CDR1 and CDR2 from the germline V gene are SGHNT and YYREEE (reference sequence). CDR3 sequence (DNA): TGTGCCAGCAGCTTGGCGCTAGATGCAGATACGCAGTATTTT. It encodes CASSLALDADTQYF.

This clonotype was recorded at least ten times. This sequence joins TRBV19 and TRBJ2-2, with 10 nucleotides matching TRBD2. After removal of 7 bases from V and 5 bases from J, the junction contained 4 bases not matched to a gene. Looked up from germline, CDR1 is LNHDA and CDR2 is SQIVND (reference sequence). The CDR3 consists of 14 residues. The chain's CDR3 is CASTLAGETGELFF. Here the CDR3 DNA reads TGTGCCAGTACCCTAGCGGGGGAAACCGGGGAGCTGTTTTTT.

Comments on this clonotype: A much larger clone differs from this one at a single base, so this may be a read error. This rearrangement joins TRBV28 to TRBJ1-1; possible D gene TRBD1, 6 bases. The CDR3 sequence is 14 residues long. Germline-derived CDR1 and CDR2 are MDHEN and SYDVKM. CDR3: CVSSYGEGVVEAFF. The DNA for the CDR3 is TGTGTCAGCAGTTACGGGGAGGGGGTAGTTGAAGCTTTCTTT.

At least ten counts were recorded for this clonotype. The chain uses TRBV4-1 and TRBJ1-1, with a weak D call TRBD1 (5 bases). The CDR3 loop spans 16 amino acids. Germline V gene data show CDR1 as MGHRA and CDR2 as YSYEKL. Between the trimmed V and J ends, which lost 0 bases and 0 bases, there was a span of 11 bases. CDR3 amino acids: CASSQEVTALNTEAFF. CDR3 nucleotides: TGCGCCAGCAGCCAAGAGGTGACAGCCTTGAACACTGAAGCTTTCTTT.

This clonotype was observed many times. This chain links TRBV30 with TRBJ2-7; no clear D gene. The V and J ends lost 0 bases and 5 bases respectively, with 11 bases between them. The CDR3 loop spans 13 amino acids. CDR1 GTSNPN and CDR2 SVGIG come from the germline V gene (reference sequence). CDR3 loop: CAWSVHRGDEQYF. The CDR3 DNA follows: TGTGCCTGGAGTGTACATCGTGGGGACGAGCAGTACTTC.

Worth noting for this clonotype: Possible read error: a much larger clone is one base away. DNA for the CDR3: TGTGCCACCAGTGATTCGTCTTCGGGGTACAATGAGCAGTTCTTC. Its protein is CATSDSSSGYNEQFF. V and J are TRBV24-1 and TRBJ2-1; TRBD2 might be the D (5 bases). The CDR3 length is 15 residues. V lost 2 bases, J lost 4 bases, and 11 bases lay in between. Germline-derived CDR1 and CDR2 are KGHDR and SFDVKD.

This clonotype was picked up many times. The gene calls are TRBV29-1 and TRBJ1-2; D is unresolved. This CDR3 is 13 amino acids long. Germline V lookup: CDR1 SQVTM, CDR2 ANQGSEA. Trimming stripped 4 bases from V and 4 bases from J, with 13 bases between. The CDR3 spells CSVAPPGSYGYTF. The CDR3 DNA follows: TGCAGCGTTGCCCCCCCCGGGAGCTATGGCTACACCTTC.

Ten or more counts support this clonotype. The chain recombines TRBV4-3 with TRBJ2-3; 7 bases line up with TRBD2. This CDR3 has 16 residues. Germline V gives CDR1 LGHNA, CDR2 YSLEER. Trimming removed 1 base from V and 5 bases from J; junction bases left unmatched: 9. CDR3: CASSQVLAGVLDTQYF. The DNA of the CDR3 is TGCGCCAGCAGCCAAGTTCTCGCGGGAGTTTTAGATACGCAGTATTTT.

The chain joins TRBV11-2 to TRBJ2-7, with D perhaps matching TRBD2 (6 bases). V was clipped by 3 bases and J by 4 bases, with 10 bases between them. The CDR3 spans 13 residues. CDR1 is SGHAT, CDR2 FQNNGV, per germline. This CDR3 reads CASSLGGKYEQYF. The CDR3 nucleotides read TGTGCCAGCAGCTTGGGAGGTAAATACGAGCAGTACTTC.

This clonotype was detected only a few times. The CDR3 region has the DNA TGTGCCAGCAGCCAAGTTCTTCGGGACAACCCCCAAAAAGGAGACACCGGGGAGCTGTTTTTT. Encoded protein: CASSQVLRDNPQKGDTGELFF. The chain is built from TRBV3-1 and TRBJ2-2, with a weak D call TRBD1 (6 bases). Trimming shortened V by 1 base and J by 3 bases, and 27 bases separated the two germline ends. The CDR3 contains 21 residues. Germline lookup yields CDR1 LGHDT and CDR2 YNNKEL (reference sequence).

Comment on this clonotype: This may arise from a read error, as a much more abundant clone is one base away. This chain uses TRBV6-2 or TRBV6-3 with TRBJ2-3, with D uncertain. Deletions cut 2 bases from V and 0 bases from J, with 9 bases between. The CDR3 consists of 15 residues. Germline values: CDR1 MNHEY, CDR2 SVGEGT. The CDR3, as DNA: TGTGCCAGCAGTTACGGAGCTGCTAGCACAGATACGCAGTATTTT. Protein: CASSYGAASTDTQYF.

This clonotype was seen a handful of times. The rearrangement links TRBV4-1 to TRBJ2-7, with 7 bases aligning to TRBD1. The CDR3 runs to 13 residues. The germline V gene encodes CDR1 MGHRA and CDR2 YSYEKL. J lost 4 bases, V lost 3 bases, and 3 bases had no gene match. CDR3 amino acids: CASSHGQEYEQYF. The CDR3 DNA reads as TGCGCCAGCAGCCACGGACAGGAGTACGAGCAGTACTTC.

Turning to this clonotype: This may be a read error: a much more frequent sequence differs by one nucleotide. The chain employs TRBV6-2 or TRBV6-3 and TRBJ2-2; no clear D gene. CDR1 and CDR2 from the germline V gene are MNHEY and SVGEGT. CDR3 size: 13 residues. V was pared by 5 bases and J by 6 bases, with 10 bases between. This chain's CDR3 is CASSEKYAGELFF. The DNA of the CDR3 is TGTGCCAGCAGTGAGAAGTACGCCGGGGAGCTGTTTTTT.

Only a few counts were recorded for this clonotype. J is TRBJ2-1 and V is TRBV12-3 or TRBV12-4, with TRBD1 matching 10 bases. The CDR3 sequence is 16 residues long. V was clipped by 6 bases and J by 1 base; unmatched bases: 6. The CDR3 DNA reads TGTGCCAGCAGCCTTGACAGGGGGCGTTCCTACAATGAGCAGTTCTTC. This encodes CASSLDRGRSYNEQFF.

This clonotype occurred many times. This rearrangement joins TRBV27 to TRBJ2-1; possible D gene TRBD1, 6 bases. From germline, CDR1 is MNHEY and CDR2 SMNVEV (reference sequence). Trimming left V 3 bases short and J 9 bases short, with 18 bases between. The CDR3 loop spans 15 amino acids. The CDR3 nucleotides are TGTGCCAGCAGTTTCTGGGCGCAGGGGTACGGTGAGCAGTTCTTC. As protein: CASSFWAQGYGEQFF.

The chain uses TRBV4-2 and TRBJ1-2, with D perhaps matching TRBD1 (5 bases). CDR1 LGHNA and CDR2 YNFKEQ come from the germline V gene. The ends were cut back, 0 bases at V and 5 bases at J, with 16 bases in the middle. The CDR3 length is 16 residues. The CDR3, as DNA: TGTGCCAGCAGCCAAGATCCAACAGGAATGGTATATGGCTACACCTTC. This gives the protein CASSQDPTGMVYGYTF.

In its sample, this clonotype was seen many times. The chain links TRBV25-1 to TRBJ2-7, with a weak D call TRBD1 (6 bases). Germline lookup yields CDR1 MGHDK and CDR2 SYGVNS. This CDR3 comprises 11 residues. Trimming left V 9 bases short and J 7 bases short, with 13 bases between. The CDR3 nucleotides are TGTGCCAGTAAAACAGGGCCAGAGCAGTACTTC. Translated, it gives CASKTGPEQYF.

This clonotype was seen many times. The rearrangement joins TRBV27 to TRBJ2-7, with a possible D match to TRBD2 (5 bases). Per the germline V gene, CDR1 is MNHEY and CDR2 is SMNVEV (reference sequence). The CDR3 is 14 amino acids. The V end was cut by 6 bases, the J end by 4 bases, with 16 bases between. DNA for the CDR3: TGTGCCAGCAGCTTAGTAGGACGGGGTTACGAGCAGTACTTC. As protein: CASSLVGRGYEQYF.